This TCR beta chain stems from a study of cytomegalovirus exposure and HLA in healthy donors. Both 60 Vbeta primers and 13 Jbeta primers went into the PCR. This table comes from immunoSEQ multiplex PCR, and its TCRdb copy is limited to in-frame clones, with some not included. This sample has roughly 150,000 clones; approximately 86% occur once, and the top ten carry around 7%. The germline gives CDR1 SEHNR, CDR2 FQNEAQ (reference sequence). The CDR3 is made up of 14 amino acids. The trim removed 3 bases at V and 4 bases at J, leaving 3 bases unmatched. The sequencing sample was made of PBMCs. The V gene is TRBV7-9, the J gene TRBJ2-7, with TRBD2 identical over 10 bases. The receptor's source is a woman aged 50 to 60 in good health and CMV-seropositive. CDR3: CASSFSGGNYEQYF. CDR3 DNA: TGTGCCAGCAGCTTTAGCGGGGGGAATTACGAGCAGTACTTC.